The 28 T cell receptor beta chains listed next were all sequenced from one sample in a study of OX40 agonist ivuxolimab in advanced cancers. The receptor library was made with the immunoSEQ multiplex PCR assay. TCRdb limited this immuneACCESS table to in-frame rearrangements with V and J called. A share of clones is missing; checked studies link under half to unresolved V genes, and the rest is unexplained. The sample yields roughly 95,000 clones; approximately 90% were counted once. The top ten clonotypes cover approximately 1.9% of the sample. The material was CD4+ or CD8+ T cells sorted from blood, obtained in a trial of the OX40 agonist ivuxolimab. The receptors stem from an adult with an advanced solid tumor such as melanoma, head and neck, liver or kidney cancer.

The chain employs TRBV25-1 and TRBJ1-4, with 7 bases identical to TRBD1. Germline trimming cut 3 bases from V and 8 bases from J; bases unmatched to any gene: 6. The CDR3 contains 14 residues. Germline V CDR1 and CDR2: MGHDK, SYGVNS. This CDR3 reads CASSDRGSWEKLFF. In DNA, the CDR3 is TGTGCCAGCAGTGACAGGGGGTCCTGGGAAAAACTGTTTTTT.

This clone was recorded a few times. The chain carries TRBV19 and TRBJ1-2, with TRBD1 as a possible D gene (5 bases). The germline gives CDR1 LNHDA, CDR2 SQIVND (reference sequence). Trimming removed 7 bases from V and 5 bases from J, with 20 bases in between. The CDR3 runs to 15 residues. This chain's CDR3 is CASNTGAGKAYGYTF. CDR3 DNA sequence: TGTGCCAGTAATACTGGGGCAGGGAAGGCTTATGGCTACACCTTC.

The rearrangement uses TRBV7-9 and TRBJ2-4; D is perhaps TRBD2 (5 bases). Trimming cost V 4 bases and J 6 bases, with 19 bases left between them. The CDR3 runs to 16 residues. Germline CDR1 and CDR2: SEHNR and FQNEAQ (reference sequence). CDR3 DNA sequence: TGTGCCAGCAGCTCATCCGGAAATGCGGGCCGAAACATTCAGTACTTC. This sequence encodes CASSSSGNAGRNIQYF. The full variable domain, its missing parts supplied by reference TRBV7-9 and TRBJ2-4, is DTGVSQNPRHKITKRGQNVTFRCDPISEHNRLYWYRQTLGQGPEFLTYFQNEAQLEKSRLLSDRFSAERPKGSFSTLEIQRTEQGDSAMYLCASSSSGNAGRNIQYFGAGTRLSVL.

This clone is labeled medium-sized. V is TRBV7-9 and J is TRBJ1-1, with unresolved D. This CDR3 contains 15 residues. Deletions cut 3 bases from V and 0 bases from J, with 11 bases between. In germline, CDR1 is SEHNR, CDR2 FQNEAQ (reference sequence). As DNA, the CDR3 is TGTGCCAGCAGCTTCTCAGCGACCATGAACACTGAAGCTTTCTTT. Its protein is CASSFSATMNTEAFF.

The DNA for the CDR3 is TGTGCCAGCAGTCCAGAGGCCCACACGGATACGCAGTATTTT. It encodes CASSPEAHTDTQYF. The chain is built from TRBV6-1 and TRBJ2-3, with D unresolved. Germline loops: CDR1 MNHNS, CDR2 SASEGT. This CDR3 spans 14 amino acids. V was cut by 5 bases and J by 6 bases, with 15 bases left in between.

V usage is TRBV5-6 and J usage is TRBJ2-3; 11 bases map to TRBD2. CDR3 length: 16 residues. The V segment lost 4 bases and the J segment 0 bases; nucleotides outside the gene matches: 4. Per germline, CDR1 SGHDT and CDR2 YYEEEE. This chain's CDR3 is CASSPLAGASTDTQYF. DNA for the CDR3: TGTGCCAGCAGCCCACTAGCGGGAGCTAGCACAGATACGCAGTATTTT.

The chain recombines TRBV6-1 with TRBJ2-4; TRBD2 matches 13 bases. The CDR3 spans 18 residues. Per germline, CDR1 MNHNS and CDR2 SASEGT. With 4 bases clipped from V and 6 bases from J, the junction kept 12 bases outside the gene matches. CDR3 sequence (DNA): TGTGCCAGCAGTGGGCCGACTAGCGGGAGGAGCGGAGGAAACATTCAGTACTTC. Protein sequence: CASSGPTSGRSGGNIQYF.

The gene calls are TRBV6-5 and TRBJ1-6; D uncertain. V gave up 5 bases and J gave up 9 bases, with 17 bases separating them. This CDR3 has 15 residues. Germline CDR1 reads MNHEY; CDR2 reads SVGAGI. CDR3 in DNA: TGTGCCAGCAGTGCGGAAGGTCTTGGTGTTTCACCCCTCCACTTT. It is translated as CASSAEGLGVSPLHF.

This clone has just one count. The rearrangement uses TRBV11-2 and TRBJ2-7; D is unresolved. The germline gives CDR1 SGHAT, CDR2 FQNNGV. The CDR3 covers 14 residues. The V gene lost 1 base and the J gene lost 0 bases, with 7 bases spanning the gap. In DNA, the CDR3 is TGTGCCAGCAGCTTAGGACTGTCCTCCTACGAGCAGTACTTC. Protein sequence: CASSLGLSSYEQYF. Using reference TRBV11-2 and TRBJ2-7 for the parts outside the CDR3, the full variable domain is EAGVAQSPRYKIIEKRQSVAFWCNPISGHATLYWYQQILGQGPKLLIQFQNNGVVDDSQLPKDRFSAERLKGVDSTLKIQPAKLEDSAVYLCASSLGLSSYEQYFGPGTRLTVT.

This chain links TRBV23-1 with TRBJ2-2; 8 nucleotides match TRBD1. TRBV23-1 is classed as an ORF, of uncertain function. V shed 3 bases, J shed 5 bases, and the junction held 2 bases outside the gene matches. The CDR3 loop spans 14 amino acids. CDR3 DNA sequence: TGCGCCAGCAGTCAGGACAGGGTAACCGGGGAGCTGTTTTTT. It specifies CASSQDRVTGELFF.

The gene calls are TRBV11-3 and TRBJ2-5; D tentatively reads TRBD1 or TRBD2 (5 bases each). From germline, CDR1 is SGHNT and CDR2 YENEEA. Trimming left V 1 base short and J 3 bases short, with 12 bases between. The CDR3 sequence is 15 residues long. This CDR3 reads CASSLGDAKEETQYF. DNA for the CDR3: TGTGCCAGCAGCTTAGGGGACGCTAAGGAAGAGACCCAGTACTTC. Supplemented by reference TRBV11-3 and TRBJ2-5, the full variable domain reads EAGVVQSPRYKIIEKKQPVAFWCNPISGHNTLYWYLQNLGQGPELLIRYENEEAVDDSQLPKDRFSAERLKGVDSTLKIQPAELGDSAVYLCASSLGDAKEETQYFGPGTRLLVL.

This chain joins TRBV29-1 and TRBJ1-5, with a possible D match to TRBD1 (6 bases). Trimming removed 4 bases from V and 3 bases from J, with 13 bases in between. CDR1 and CDR2 (germline): SQVTM, ANQGSEA. CDR3 length: 14 residues. In nucleotides, the CDR3 is TGCAGCGTTGCGGAGGGGACAAACAATCAGCCCCAGCATTTT. This encodes CSVAEGTNNQPQHF.

This chain links TRBV5-1 with TRBJ1-2, with a weak D call TRBD1 (6 bases). The CDR3 has 15 residues. Germline-derived CDR1 and CDR2 are SGHRS and YFSETQ. V was trimmed by 3 bases and J by 3 bases, leaving 15 bases between them. CDR3: CASSSVQGGDYGYTF. The CDR3 nucleotides are TGCGCCAGCAGCTCGGTACAGGGAGGAGACTATGGCTACACCTTC.

This chain joins TRBV5-4 and TRBJ1-2, with D unclear. The CDR3 runs to 15 residues. Per germline, CDR1 SGHNT and CDR2 YYREEE (reference sequence). Trimming removed 4 bases at V and 4 bases at J, with 17 bases between. The CDR3 here is CASSQERLGGYGYTF. The CDR3 DNA sequence: TGTGCCAGCAGCCAAGAAAGGCTGGGAGGCTATGGCTACACCTTC.

The J gene is TRBJ2-1, the V gene TRBV4-1; 9 bases fit TRBD1. After removal of 1 base from V and 9 bases from J, the junction contained 7 bases not matched to a gene. This CDR3 region has 15 residues. Per germline, CDR1 MGHRA and CDR2 YSYEKL. CDR3: CASSQADRGGAEQFF. The CDR3 DNA reads as TGCGCCAGCAGCCAAGCTGACAGGGGGGGGGCTGAGCAGTTCTTC.

The V call is TRBV6-1, the J call TRBJ2-3; D remains ambiguous. The CDR3 sequence is 15 residues long. V was trimmed by 8 bases and J by 0 bases, leaving 15 bases between them. In germline, CDR1 is MNHNS, CDR2 SASEGT. CDR3 protein: CASLGRTTSTDTQYF. In nucleotides, the CDR3 is TGTGCCAGCCTCGGCAGGACCACTAGCACAGATACGCAGTATTTT.

The chain links TRBV11-1 to TRBJ2-1, with 12 positions matching TRBD2. Germline trimming cut 6 bases from V and 10 bases from J; bases unmatched to any gene: 13. This CDR3 spans 16 amino acids. Germline V gene data show CDR1 as SGHAT and CDR2 as FQDESV (reference sequence). CDR3 in amino acids: CASRTRQTSGRGEQFF. The CDR3 DNA is TGTGCCAGCAGAACTAGACAGACTAGCGGGAGAGGGGAGCAGTTCTTC.

The chain couples TRBV5-1 to TRBJ2-7, with 8 bases matching TRBD2. The junction had 12 bases not matched to a gene; V was cut back by 4 bases and J by 6 bases. Germline CDR1 is SGHRS and CDR2 is YFSETQ. This CDR3 is 15 amino acids long. DNA of the CDR3: TGCGCCAGCAGCGGCGGAAACGGGAGGGCCCTCGAGCAGTACTTC. Residues: CASSGGNGRALEQYF. Full variable domain (rest looked up from reference TRBV5-1 and TRBJ2-7): KAGVTQTPRYLIKTRGQQVTLSCSPISGHRSVSWYQQTPGQGLQFLFEYFSETQRNKGNFPGRFSGRQFSNSRSEMNVSTLELGDSALYLCASSGGNGRALEQYFGPGTRLTVT.

The gene calls are TRBV7-8 and TRBJ2-7; TRBD2 aligns across 10 bases. Germline assignment: CDR1 SGHVS and CDR2 FQNEAQ. The CDR3 has 16 residues. V shed 3 bases and J 4 bases; nucleotides not matched to a gene: 9. The DNA for the CDR3 is TGTGCCAGCAGCTTCCCAGCGGGAGGGTCATTGTACGAGCAGTACTTC. This sequence encodes CASSFPAGGSLYEQYF. The full variable domain, completed using reference TRBV7-8 and TRBJ2-7, is GAGVSQSPRYKVAKRGQDVALRCDPISGHVSLFWYQQALGQGPEFLTYFQNEAQLDKSGLPSDRFFAERPEGSVSTLKIQRTQQEDSAVYLCASSFPAGGSLYEQYFGPGTRLTVT.

V is TRBV7-8 and J is TRBJ2-7; D possibly corresponds to TRBD1 (5 bases). The CDR3 totals 14 residues. Trimming took 2 bases from V and 4 from J, leaving 12 bases between them. Germline loops: CDR1 SGHVS, CDR2 FQNEAQ. This CDR3 reads CASSLNQGIYEQYF. The CDR3 DNA follows: TGTGCCAGCAGCTTAAATCAGGGAATTTACGAGCAGTACTTC.

CDR3 sequence reads: CASSLARTSQETQYF. CDR3 DNA: TGCGCCAGCAGCTTGGCTCGGACTAGCCAAGAGACCCAGTACTTC. The chain uses TRBV5-1 and TRBJ2-5; TRBD2 matches at 7 bases. V gave up 0 bases and J gave up 1 base; unmatched junction bases: 3. There are 15 residues in the CDR3. Germline V lookup: CDR1 SGHRS, CDR2 YFSETQ.

The CDR3, as DNA: TGTGCCAGTAGTATATGGTTAGGAAATACTGGGGCCAACGTCCTGACTTTC. It translates to CASSIWLGNTGANVLTF. This chain uses TRBV19 with TRBJ2-6; D remains unclear. The germline V gene encodes CDR1 LNHDA and CDR2 SQIVND (reference sequence). This CDR3 comprises 17 residues. V lost 2 bases and J 2 bases, leaving 13 bases between the germline ends.

The CDR3 coding sequence is TGTGCCAGCAGGGCGACAGGGGGCGGTTCACCCCTCCACTTT. Amino acid sequence: CASRATGGGSPLHF. The gene calls are TRBV6-5 and TRBJ1-6; TRBD1 matches 10 bases. Looked up from germline, CDR1 is MNHEY and CDR2 is SVGAGI. The length of the CDR3 is 14 residues. With V trimmed by 6 bases and J by 9 bases, 5 bases remained unmatched.

The gene calls are TRBV7-3 and TRBJ2-3, with unresolved D. CDR1 is SGHTA, CDR2 FQGTGA, per germline. The V gene lost 6 bases and the J gene lost 3 bases, with 13 bases spanning the gap. CDR3 size: 14 residues. In nucleotides, the CDR3 is TGTGCCAGCAGTTCAAGCACCGCAACAGATACGCAGTATTTT. This encodes CASSSSTATDTQYF.

This rearrangement joins TRBV4-2 to TRBJ1-3; D is unresolved. The V end was cut by 8 bases, the J end by 0 bases, with 11 bases between. Germline V CDR1 and CDR2: LGHNA, YNFKEQ. This CDR3 is 14 amino acids long. The chain's CDR3 is CASSGLISGNTIYF. The CDR3 DNA is TGTGCCAGCTCCGGGTTAATCTCTGGAAACACCATATATTTT.

This clone has just one count. This chain joins TRBV7-8 and TRBJ1-1, with unresolved D. The CDR3 spans 15 residues. Trimming shortened V by 4 bases and J by 2 bases, and 14 bases separated the two germline ends. Germline CDR1 and CDR2: SGHVS and FQNEAQ. The CDR3: CASSSILAENTEAFF. In nucleotides, the CDR3 is TGTGCCAGCAGCTCCATTTTAGCAGAAAACACTGAAGCTTTCTTT.

CDR3 sequence reads: CASSETRQGRANYGYTF. CDR3 nucleotides: TGTGCCAGCAGCGAAACTCGGCAGGGCAGAGCTAACTATGGCTACACCTTC. The gene calls are TRBV5-8 and TRBJ1-2, with D tentatively TRBD1 (5 bases). The germline V gene encodes CDR1 SGHTS and CDR2 YDEGEE. There are 17 residues in the CDR3. Trimming took off 4 bases at V and 0 bases at J, with 19 bases between the two ends.

This clone has a single count. The chain links TRBV5-4 to TRBJ2-1; D possibly matches TRBD1 or TRBD2 (5 bases each). CDR1 is SGHNT, CDR2 YYREEE, per germline (reference sequence). CDR3 size: 15 residues. Trimming left V 4 bases short and J 6 bases short, with 17 bases between. The chain's CDR3 is CASSPPGTQPNEQFF. As DNA, the CDR3 is TGTGCCAGCAGCCCACCCGGGACCCAGCCCAATGAGCAGTTCTTC. Combining the CDR3 with reference TRBV5-4 and TRBJ2-1 gives the whole variable domain ETGVTQSPTHLIKTRGQQVTLRCSSQSGHNTVSWYQQALGQGPQFIFQYYREEENGRGNFPPRFSGLQFPNYSSELNVNALELDDSALYLCASSPPGTQPNEQFFGPGTRLTVL.